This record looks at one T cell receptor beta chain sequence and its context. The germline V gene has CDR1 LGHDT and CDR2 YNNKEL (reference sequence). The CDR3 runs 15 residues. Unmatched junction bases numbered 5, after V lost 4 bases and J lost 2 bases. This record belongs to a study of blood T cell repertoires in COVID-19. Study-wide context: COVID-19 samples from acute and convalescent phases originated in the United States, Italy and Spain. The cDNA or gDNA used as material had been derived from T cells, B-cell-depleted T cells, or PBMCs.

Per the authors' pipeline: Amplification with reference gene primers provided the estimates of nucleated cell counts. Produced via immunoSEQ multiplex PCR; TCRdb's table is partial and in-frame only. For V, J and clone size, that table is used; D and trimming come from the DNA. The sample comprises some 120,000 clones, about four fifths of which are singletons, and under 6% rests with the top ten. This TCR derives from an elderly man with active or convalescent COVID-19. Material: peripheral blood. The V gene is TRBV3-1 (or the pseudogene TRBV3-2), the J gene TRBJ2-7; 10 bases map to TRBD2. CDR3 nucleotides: TGTGCCAGCAGCCCCAGCGGGGGGGGAACCTACGAGCAGTACTTC. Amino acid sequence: CASSPSGGGTYEQYF.